The sequence of this T cell receptor (beta chain) was determined in a study of OX40 agonist ivuxolimab in advanced cancers. V lost 5 bases and J 0 bases, leaving 11 bases between the germline ends. The V gene's germline CDR1 is LGHNA and CDR2 YSLEER. The CDR3 has 15 amino acids. Profiled with immunoSEQ multiplex PCR; TCRdb holds only in-frame clones, not every one. The table lists approximately 60,000 clones, roughly 93% of them singletons, with roughly 20% in the top ten. The gene calls are TRBV4-3 and TRBJ2-1; no definite D call. The material sequenced was CD4+ or CD8+ T cells sorted from blood, taken in a trial of the OX40 agonist ivuxolimab. This receptor was identified in an adult with an advanced solid tumor such as melanoma, head and neck, liver or kidney cancer. This CDR3 reads CASSAAFASYNEQFF. In nucleotides, the CDR3 is TGCGCCAGCAGCGCTGCATTTGCCTCCTACAATGAGCAGTTCTTC.